This T cell receptor beta chain derives from a study of T cell changes during pregnancy in multiple sclerosis. The CDR3 covers 15 residues. Germline assignment: CDR1 SGHRS and CDR2 YFSETQ. V lost 0 bases, J lost 6 bases, and 14 bases lay in between. The data were produced by immunoSEQ multiplex PCR, yet TCRdb's version contains in-frame clones alone and is incomplete. Of 40,000 to 60,000 clones listed, approximately 95% are singletons. The specimen comprised CD4+ T cells from peripheral blood mononuclear cells, sampled in the first trimester of pregnancy. The gene calls are TRBV5-1 and TRBJ2-3, with D possibly being TRBD2 (7 bases). The clonotype comes from a female donor with multiple sclerosis, enrolled in a pregnancy study. The CDR3 sequence is CASSLEGGHGDTQYF. The CDR3 nucleotides are TGCGCCAGCAGCTTGGAGGGGGGGCACGGGGATACGCAGTATTTT.